These 13 T cell receptor beta chains share one sample of origin, sequenced in a study of early T cells in non-severe SARS-CoV-2 infection. MiXCR was run by TCRdb on the 5' RACE reads, yielding one entry per CDR3 protein. The sample yields fewer than 100,000 distinct CDR3 sequences, roughly 10% seen once. Sample: whole blood. The receptors shown here come from an adult who was a healthcare worker with PCR-confirmed SARS-CoV-2 infection or an uninfected control (not recorded which).

In its sample, this clonotype was seen a few times. V gene TRBV2 combines with J gene TRBJ1-3; D gene unclear. Per germline, CDR1 SNHLY and CDR2 FYNNEI. This CDR3 contains 16 residues. Deletions cut 0 bases from V and 0 bases from J, with 9 bases between. CDR3: CASSEAAGPSGNTIYF. The CDR3 DNA sequence: TGTGCCAGCAGTGAAGCGGCCGGACCCTCTGGAAACACCATATATTTT.

By share, this clonotype ranks as large (0.1 to 1%). The chain links TRBV30 to TRBJ2-3; D is unclear. The CDR3 runs to 8 residues. In germline, CDR1 is GTSNPN, CDR2 SVGIG (reference sequence). CDR3 bases: TGTGCGGCGATACCGGGGTATTTT. It specifies CAAIPGYF.

The table lists this clonotype with a few counts. This chain joins TRBV6-6 and TRBJ2-5; 9 positions match TRBD1. With 7 bases clipped from V and 5 bases from J, the junction kept 11 bases outside the gene matches. CDR3 length equals 15 residues. Germline-derived CDR1 and CDR2 are MNHNY and SVGAGI (reference sequence). This CDR3 is CASISLDRGHETQYF. Here the CDR3 DNA reads TGTGCCAGCATCTCGTTGGACAGGGGTCATGAGACCCAGTACTTC.

This clonotype was recorded a few times. V is TRBV5-1 and J is TRBJ2-1; 7 nucleotides match TRBD2. The J segment lost 2 bases and the V segment lost 4 bases, leaving 0 bases of the junction unmatched. This CDR3 has 13 residues. Germline V gene lookup returns CDR1 SGHRS and CDR2 YFSETQ. The CDR3 sequence is CASSGGAYNEQFF. In DNA form, the CDR3 reads TGCGCCAGCAGCGGGGGGGCCTACAATGAGCAGTTCTTC.

This clonotype is medium-sized by share. The CDR3 spells CASSGTSRETQYF. In DNA form, the CDR3 reads TGCGCCAGCAGTGGGACTAGCCGGGAGACCCAGTACTTC. The chain links TRBV10-1 to TRBJ2-5, with 8 bases lining up with TRBD2. Losses at the gene ends were 4 bases for V and 5 bases for J; bases not matched to a gene: 3. The V gene's germline CDR1 is WNHNN and CDR2 SYGVQD (reference sequence). This CDR3 is 13 amino acids long.

This clonotype came up a few times. This chain joins TRBV29-1 and TRBJ2-2, with 8 bases identical to TRBD2. With V trimmed by 7 bases and J by 0 bases, 7 bases remained unmatched. The germline V gene has CDR1 SQVTM and CDR2 ANQGSEA. The CDR3 spans 15 residues. CDR3 in amino acids: CSADTSGANTGELFF. The CDR3 region has the DNA TGCAGCGCCGATACTAGCGGAGCGAACACCGGGGAGCTGTTTTTT.

The table lists this clonotype with many counts. V is TRBV20-1 and J is TRBJ2-2; 13 nucleotides agree with TRBD2. The J segment lost 0 bases and the V segment lost 3 bases, leaving 7 bases of the junction unmatched. Germline loops: CDR1 DFQATT, CDR2 SNEGSKA (reference sequence). This CDR3 contains 18 residues. CDR3 loop: CSASGRTSGGANTGELFF. The CDR3 DNA sequence: TGCAGTGCTAGTGGCCGGACTAGCGGGGGCGCGAACACCGGGGAGCTGTTTTTT.

This clonotype showed up just a few times. The chain combines TRBV5-5 with TRBJ2-1, with 13 bases fitting TRBD2. V lost 5 bases to trimming and J lost 7 bases; unmatched junction nucleotides: 6. CDR3 length: 15 residues. Per the germline V gene, CDR1 is SGHKS and CDR2 is YYEKEE (reference sequence). This CDR3 is CASRRGLAGWNEQFF. For the CDR3, the DNA is TGTGCCAGCAGGCGGGGACTAGCGGGATGGAATGAGCAGTTCTTC.

This clonotype occurred a few times. The V and J genes are TRBV18 and TRBJ2-3; 10 positions match TRBD2. Germline CDR1 reads KGHSH; CDR2 reads LQKENI. Trimming cost V 2 bases and J 3 bases; bases outside gene matches: 2. This CDR3 region has 15 residues. CDR3 sequence: CASSPTSGVTDTQYF. The CDR3, as DNA: TGTGCCAGCTCACCAACTAGCGGGGTTACAGATACGCAGTATTTT.

This clonotype has only a few counts. V and J are TRBV29-1 and TRBJ2-6; the match to TRBD1 covers 11 bases. CDR3 length: 17 residues. CDR1 is SQVTM and CDR2 is ANQGSEA in the germline V gene. The ends lost 3 bases at V and 2 bases at J; junction bases unmatched: 6. The CDR3 DNA sequence: TGCAGCGTTGAGAGGACAGGGGGCGCAGCTGGGGCCAACGTCCTGACTTTC. Amino acid sequence: CSVERTGGAAGANVLTF. The full variable domain, with the rest looked up from reference TRBV29-1 and TRBJ2-6, is SAVISQKPSRDICQRGTSLTIQCQVDSQVTMMFWYRQQPGQSLTLIATANQGSEATYESGFVIDKFPISRPNLTFSTLTVSNMSPEDSSIYLCSVERTGGAAGANVLTFGAGSRLTVL.

This clonotype occurred many times. This chain connects TRBV7-6 to TRBJ2-7; the D is unclear. V dropped 2 bases and J dropped 0 bases, with 8 bases sitting between them. Germline assignment: CDR1 SGHVS and CDR2 FNYEAQ. The length of the CDR3 is 14 residues. The CDR3 sequence: CASSLTESSYEQYF. The CDR3 DNA reads as TGTGCCAGCAGCTTAACAGAAAGCTCCTACGAGCAGTACTTC.

In its sample, this clonotype was seen a few times. The chain combines TRBV6-2 or TRBV6-3 with TRBJ2-2; the D is unclear. CDR1 and CDR2 from the germline V gene are MNHEY and SVGEGT. This CDR3 is built from 13 residues. V lost 1 base and J lost 6, with 6 bases in between. CDR3 nucleotides: TGTGCCAGCAGTTACTGGTTCCCCGGGGAGCTGTTTTTT. It specifies CASSYWFPGELFF.

This chain joins TRBV27 and TRBJ1-2, with D maybe TRBD1 (6 bases). The CDR3 length is 13 residues. Per the germline V gene, CDR1 is MNHEY and CDR2 is SMNVEV (reference sequence). The V end lost 2 bases, the J end lost 3 bases, and 7 bases lay between the germline ends. CDR3 nucleotides: TGTGCCAGCAGTTTAGGGGGCTACTATGGCTACACCTTC. Translation: CASSLGGYYGYTF.